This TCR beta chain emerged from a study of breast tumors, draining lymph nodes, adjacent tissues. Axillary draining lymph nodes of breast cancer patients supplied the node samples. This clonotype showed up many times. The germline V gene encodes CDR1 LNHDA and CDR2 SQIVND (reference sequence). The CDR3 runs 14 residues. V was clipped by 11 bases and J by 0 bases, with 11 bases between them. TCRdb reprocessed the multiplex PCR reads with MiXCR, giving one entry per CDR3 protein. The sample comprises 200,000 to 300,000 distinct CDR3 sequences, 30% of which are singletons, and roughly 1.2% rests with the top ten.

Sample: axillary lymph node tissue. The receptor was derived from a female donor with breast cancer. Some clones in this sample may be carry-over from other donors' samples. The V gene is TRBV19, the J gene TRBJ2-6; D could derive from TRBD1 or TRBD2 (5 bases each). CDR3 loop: CAVEGTSGANVLTF. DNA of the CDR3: TGTGCCGTCGAGGGGACCTCTGGGGCCAACGTCCTGACTTTC.